The 4 T cell receptor beta chains presented below share a single source sample, sequenced in a study of breast tumors, draining lymph nodes, adjacent tissues (dated by TCRdb to the mid-2010s). Lymph node samples were obtained from the axillary draining lymph nodes of breast cancer patients. The protocol used for the library was multiplex PCR. Sequenced on an Illumina HiSeq 2000. TCRdb reprocessed the public reads (quality trimming at Q25 with fastp, clone calling with MiXCR) and kept in-frame beta chains. Entries that share a CDR3 protein sequence are merged under the most common genes and DNA. The table for this sample lists roughly 100,000 distinct CDR3 sequences; about 29% of them were counted only once. Approximately 5% of the sample is taken by the ten largest. The material sequenced was axillary lymph node tissue. The receptors were gathered from a female donor with breast cancer. Some clones in this sample may be carry-over from other donors' samples.

At least ten counts were recorded for this clonotype. The chain uses TRBV27 and TRBJ1-5; D remains ambiguous. The germline V and J ends were trimmed by 5 bases and 2 bases, with 1 base remaining between them. The CDR3 contains 11 residues. The germline CDR1 and CDR2 sequences are MNHEY and SMNVEV (reference sequence). CDR3 in amino acids: CASSRNQPQHF. Here the CDR3 DNA reads TGTGCCAGCAGTCGCAATCAGCCCCAGCATTTT.

This clonotype has a count of ten or more. The rearrangement joins TRBV11-3 to TRBJ2-1; 8 bases line up with TRBD2. The CDR3 length is 13 residues. The V gene's germline CDR1 is SGHNT and CDR2 YENEEA. V lost 8 bases, J lost 6 bases, and 6 bases stayed unmatched. CDR3 bases: TGTGCCAGCCAAGGACTAGCTACCAATGAGCAGTTCTTC. As protein: CASQGLATNEQFF.

This clonotype turned up a few times. V is TRBV6-2 or TRBV6-3 and J is TRBJ1-2; 9 nucleotides line up with TRBD1. CDR1 and CDR2 (germline): MNHEY, SVGEGT. With V trimmed by 6 bases and J by 5 bases, 10 bases remained unmatched. This CDR3 comprises 15 residues. The CDR3 is CASSLRDRESYGYTF. For the CDR3, the DNA is TGTGCCAGCAGCCTCCGGGACAGGGAGAGTTATGGCTACACCTTC.

The chain is built from TRBV2 and TRBJ2-5; D uncertain. Germline CDR1 is SNHLY and CDR2 is FYNNEI. The CDR3 runs to 11 residues. V was trimmed by 4 bases and J by 5 bases, leaving 5 bases between them. CDR3 sequence (DNA): TGTGCCAGCAGTGTCAGGGAGACCCAGTACTTC. It encodes CASSVRETQYF. Variable domain in full (rest from reference TRBV2 and TRBJ2-5): EPEVTQTPSHQVTQMGQEVILRCVPISNHLYFYWYRQILGQKVEFLVSFYNNEISEKSEIFDDQFSVERPDGSNFTLKIRSTKLEDSAMYFCASSVRETQYFGPGTRLLVL.